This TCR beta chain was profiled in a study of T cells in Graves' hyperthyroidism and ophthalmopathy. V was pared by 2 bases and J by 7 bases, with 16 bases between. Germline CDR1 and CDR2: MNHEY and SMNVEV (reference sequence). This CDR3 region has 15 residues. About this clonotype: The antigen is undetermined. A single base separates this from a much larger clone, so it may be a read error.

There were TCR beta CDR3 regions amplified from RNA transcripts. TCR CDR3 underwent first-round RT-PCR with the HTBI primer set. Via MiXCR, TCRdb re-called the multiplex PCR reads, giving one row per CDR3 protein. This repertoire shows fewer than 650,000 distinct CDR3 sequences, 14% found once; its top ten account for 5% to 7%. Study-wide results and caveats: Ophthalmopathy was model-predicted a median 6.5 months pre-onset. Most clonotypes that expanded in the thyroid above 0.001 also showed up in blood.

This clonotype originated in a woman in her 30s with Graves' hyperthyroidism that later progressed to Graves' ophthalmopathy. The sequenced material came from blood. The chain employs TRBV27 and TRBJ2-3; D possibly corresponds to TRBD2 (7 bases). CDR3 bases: TGTGCCAGCAGTTTAGTGGGGGGGGCGGTGAATACGCAGTATTTT. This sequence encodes CASSLVGGAVNTQYF.